The 8 T cell receptor beta chains below all came from one sample that was sequenced in a study of early T cells in non-severe SARS-CoV-2 infection. TCRdb re-analysed the 5' RACE reads in MiXCR, keeping a single row per CDR3 protein. This sample has 35,000 to 55,000 distinct CDR3 sequences; around 10% occur once, and the top ten carry 21%. The specimen sequenced was whole blood. Every receptor here comes from an adult who was a healthcare worker with PCR-confirmed SARS-CoV-2 infection or an uninfected control (not recorded which).

This clonotype has a handful of counts. This chain links TRBV12-3 or TRBV12-4 with TRBJ2-1, with 8 bases fitting TRBD2. CDR3 length: 12 amino acids. Unmatched junction bases numbered 3, after V lost 7 bases and J lost 7 bases. The CDR3 loop reads CASKLAENEQFF. The CDR3 DNA is TGTGCCAGCAAACTAGCGGAGAATGAGCAGTTCTTC.

A remark on this clonotype: Since a much larger clone is just one base distant, this may be a read error. CDR3 residues: CGSDGAGELFF. For the CDR3, the DNA is TGCGGCAGCGACGGGGCCGGGGAGCTGTTTTTT. V gene TRBV5-1 combines with J gene TRBJ2-2, with D possibly matching TRBD2 (5 bases). Per the germline V gene, CDR1 is SGHRS and CDR2 is YFSETQ. The CDR3 length is 11 residues.

The chain couples TRBV7-9 to TRBJ2-4; D perhaps matches TRBD1 (6 bases). Per germline, CDR1 SEHNR and CDR2 FQNEAQ (reference sequence). Trimming removed 5 bases at V and 16 bases at J, with 21 bases between. The CDR3 spans 13 residues. CDR3 DNA: TGTGCCAGCAGCCCAACGACAGGACCTCAGTTTTACTTC. As protein: CASSPTTGPQFYF.

The V and J genes are TRBV7-2 and TRBJ2-1; TRBD1 agrees at 9 bases. Per the germline V gene, CDR1 is SGHTA and CDR2 is FQGNSA. J lost 6 bases, V lost 1 base, and 7 bases had no gene match. This CDR3 is built from 16 residues. CDR3 coding DNA: TGTGCCAGCAGCTTAGGTCTTGGGACAGGGAGCAATGAGCAGTTCTTC. This translates into CASSLGLGTGSNEQFF.

This clonotype was found a few times. The chain uses TRBV6-5 and TRBJ2-7; 10 positions agree with TRBD2. This CDR3 has 18 residues. The ends lost 2 bases at V and 2 bases at J; junction bases unmatched: 12. Germline CDR1 and CDR2: MNHEY and SVGAGI. This chain's CDR3 is CASSYQASGSTGAYEQYF. For the CDR3, the DNA is TGTGCCAGCAGTTACCAGGCTAGCGGGAGTACGGGGGCCTACGAGCAGTACTTC.

J is TRBJ2-1 and V is TRBV9; TRBD2 matches 14 bases. V dropped 2 bases and J dropped 13; count of bases not matched to a gene: 8. CDR1 and CDR2 from the germline V gene are SGDLS and YYNGEE. The CDR3 spans 15 residues. The CDR3 DNA sequence: TGTGCCAGCAGCGTGGCGGGACTAGCGGGAGTGGAACAGTTCTTC. The encoded protein is CASSVAGLAGVEQFF.

This clonotype was seen a handful of times. The chain combines TRBV28 with TRBJ1-3, with D perhaps TRBD1 (5 bases). V lost 3 bases, J lost 3 bases, and 12 bases lay in between. Per germline, CDR1 MDHEN and CDR2 SYDVKM. The CDR3 has 15 residues. The CDR3: CASSFAGRDGNTIYF. As DNA, the CDR3 is TGTGCCAGCAGTTTCGCCGGCAGGGATGGAAACACCATATATTTT.

This clonotype came up once. This chain links TRBV2 with TRBJ2-1, with 7 bases fitting TRBD2. CDR3 length: 13 amino acids. Germline loops: CDR1 SNHLY, CDR2 FYNNEI. V was clipped by 4 bases and J by 6 bases; unmatched bases: 3. The CDR3 reads CASSGTRSNEQFF. The CDR3 DNA reads as TGTGCCAGCAGTGGGACTAGGAGCAATGAGCAGTTCTTC.